This entry lists 25 T cell receptor beta chains sequenced from one sample in a study of T cell repertoires in cytomegalovirus infection. TCRdb re-called the reads with MiXCR, one entry per CDR3 protein. The data hold approximately 74,000 distinct CDR3 sequences, with roughly 40% observed a single time. What these receptors recognize is not known. The material sequenced was CD8+ T cells from cultured PBMCs, taken from culture after CMV antigen stimulation. The receptor source for this set is a human donor in good health (CMV status not recorded). Some clones in this sample may be carry-over from other donors' samples.

This clonotype was recorded once. CDR3 nucleotide sequence: TGTGCCAGCAGATTCACCCCCGGGACTCGCTACAATGAGCAGTTCTTC. It specifies CASRFTPGTRYNEQFF. V usage is TRBV28 and J usage is TRBJ2-1; D is perhaps TRBD2 (6 bases). With 6 bases removed from V and 3 bases from J, the gap between germline ends came to 18 bases. The germline V gene has CDR1 MDHEN and CDR2 SYDVKM. The CDR3 is 16 residues long.

The chain employs TRBV7-6 and TRBJ2-3; D assignment may be TRBD1 or TRBD2 (6 bases each). V shed 1 base and J shed 2 bases, with 13 bases lying between them. Germline V gives CDR1 SGHVS, CDR2 FNYEAQ. This CDR3 has 16 amino acids. The CDR3 coding sequence is TGTGCCAGCAGCTTAGACGGACGGGGGCACACAGATACGCAGTATTTT. Residues: CASSLDGRGHTDTQYF.

The chain is built from TRBV12-3 or TRBV12-4 and TRBJ2-7; D may be TRBD1 or TRBD2 (5 bases each). V was pared by 5 bases and J by 0 bases, with 17 bases between. The CDR3 sequence is 16 residues long. CDR3 loop: CASSPPRDGSSYEQYF. The CDR3 DNA is TGTGCCAGCAGTCCCCCACGGGACGGGTCCTCCTACGAGCAGTACTTC.

This clonotype has a count of ten or more. This chain connects TRBV28 to TRBJ2-6; 10 bases match TRBD1. With 6 bases clipped from V and 2 bases from J, the junction kept 7 bases outside the gene matches. From germline, CDR1 is MDHEN and CDR2 SYDVKM. This CDR3 comprises 17 residues. The CDR3 sequence is CASRERQGAAGANVLTF. Here the CDR3 DNA reads TGTGCCAGCAGGGAACGACAGGGGGCGGCTGGGGCCAACGTCCTGACTTTC.

This clonotype was observed at least ten times. The chain carries TRBV7-6 and TRBJ2-7, with TRBD2 matching over 11 bases. Germline V gene data show CDR1 as SGHVS and CDR2 as FNYEAQ. V lost 0 bases and J lost 6; bases outside the gene matches: 4. The CDR3 spans 15 residues. The CDR3 reads CASSLATSGGTEQYF. The CDR3 bases are TGTGCCAGCAGCTTAGCCACTAGCGGGGGTACCGAGCAGTACTTC. The full variable domain, its missing parts supplied by reference TRBV7-6 and TRBJ2-7, is GAGVSQSPRYKVTKRGQDVALRCDPISGHVSLYWYRQALGQGPEFLTYFNYEAQQDKSGLPNDRFSAERPEGSISTLTIQRTEQRDSAMYRCASSLATSGGTEQYFGPGTRLTVT.

This clonotype was recorded many times. The genes are TRBV7-2 and TRBJ1-1; D is uncertain. Germline lookup yields CDR1 SGHTA and CDR2 FQGNSA. CDR3 length: 15 residues. Trimming took 5 bases from V and 0 from J, leaving 13 bases between them. The CDR3 DNA is TGTGCCAGCAGCCCAACCGGAGGGATGAACACTGAAGCTTTCTTT. Translation gives CASSPTGGMNTEAFF.

The J gene is TRBJ1-1, the V gene TRBV7-2; 11 bases align to TRBD1. Germline assignment: CDR1 SGHTA and CDR2 FQGNSA. The length of the CDR3 is 16 residues. V shed 5 bases, J shed 5 bases, and the junction held 10 bases outside the gene matches. The CDR3, as DNA: TGTGCCAGCAGCCCCCGGGACAGGGGGATTGCAACTGAAGCTTTCTTT. This translates into CASSPRDRGIATEAFF.

The J gene is TRBJ2-1, the V gene TRBV19; maybe TRBD2 (6 bases). The CDR3 loop spans 14 amino acids. Deletions cut 6 bases from V and 4 bases from J, with 13 bases between. Germline V gives CDR1 LNHDA, CDR2 SQIVND (reference sequence). In DNA form, the CDR3 reads TGTGCCAGTAGCATTCGACTAGTTTACAATGAGCAGTTCTTC. Translated: CASSIRLVYNEQFF. The complete variable domain, with remaining parts taken from reference TRBV19 and TRBJ2-1, reads DGGITQSPKYLFRKEGQNVTLSCEQNLNHDAMYWYRQDPGQGLRLIYYSQIVNDFQKGDIAEGYSVSREKKESFPLTVTSAQKNPTAFYLCASSIRLVYNEQFFGPGTRLTVL.

In this sample, this clonotype turned up a few times. The V gene is TRBV7-6, the J gene TRBJ2-2; perhaps TRBD1 as D (6 bases). CDR1 is SGHVS, CDR2 FNYEAQ, per germline. Deletions cut 5 bases from V and 4 bases from J, with 17 bases between. There are 16 residues in the CDR3. CDR3 in DNA: TGTGCCAGCAGCCTTAACTCCGGGACAATCACCGGGGAGCTGTTTTTT. Encoded protein: CASSLNSGTITGELFF.

This chain joins TRBV20-1 and TRBJ1-1; D remains ambiguous. Germline CDR1 DFQATT, CDR2 SNEGSKA (reference sequence). V was shortened by 2 bases and J by 0 bases, with 7 bases between the two germline ends. CDR3 size: 13 residues. CDR3: CSARIFLNTEAFF. The DNA for the CDR3 is TGCAGTGCTAGAATCTTCCTGAACACTGAAGCTTTCTTT.

The chain recombines TRBV5-6 with TRBJ1-1; D gene ambiguous. V lost 7 bases to trimming and J lost 0 bases, with 7 bases between them. The CDR3 covers 12 residues. CDR1 and CDR2 (germline): SGHDT, YYEEEE. The DNA for the CDR3 is TGTGCCAGCGGATACATGAACACTGAAGCTTTCTTT. Residues: CASGYMNTEAFF.

This clonotype occurred many times. The chain links TRBV2 to TRBJ2-5; TRBD1 agrees at 8 bases. Germline CDR1 is SNHLY and CDR2 is FYNNEI. The CDR3 spans 15 residues. V dropped 0 bases and J dropped 5; count of bases not matched to a gene: 5. CDR3 sequence (DNA): TGTGCCAGCAGTGAAGCGTGGACAGGGAAGGAGACCCAGTACTTC. This codes for CASSEAWTGKETQYF. The complete variable domain, with remaining parts taken from reference TRBV2 and TRBJ2-5, reads EPEVTQTPSHQVTQMGQEVILRCVPISNHLYFYWYRQILGQKVEFLVSFYNNEISEKSEIFDDQFSVERPDGSNFTLKIRSTKLEDSAMYFCASSEAWTGKETQYFGPGTRLLVL.

There are a few counts of this clonotype. This sequence joins TRBV7-2 and TRBJ2-7; maybe TRBD1 (5 bases). Trimming left V 5 bases short and J 4 bases short, with 12 bases between. Germline V CDR1 and CDR2: SGHTA, FQGNSA. This CDR3 is built from 13 residues. CDR3 DNA: TGTGCCAGCAGCCCCTCCCCAGGGTACGAGCAGTACTTC. It encodes CASSPSPGYEQYF.

The chain uses TRBV7-3 and TRBJ2-6; no firm D call. The CDR3 spans 19 residues. Germline CDR1 SGHTA, CDR2 FQGTGA. V shed 0 bases and J shed 2 bases, with 17 bases lying between them. The CDR3 DNA reads as TGTGCCAGCAGCTTAACGGGTCCGCGGTACCTGGCTGGGGCCAACGTCCTGACTTTC. This gives the protein CASSLTGPRYLAGANVLTF.

The V gene is TRBV11-2, the J gene TRBJ2-1; no reliable D call. Germline V lookup: CDR1 SGHAT, CDR2 FQNNGV. V lost 5 bases and J lost 5, with 7 bases in between. The length of the CDR3 is 12 residues. CDR3 loop: CASSPDNNEQFF. As DNA, the CDR3 is TGTGCCAGCAGCCCCGACAACAATGAGCAGTTCTTC.

This clonotype was picked up a small number of times. V usage is TRBV7-2 and J usage is TRBJ2-7, with D possibly being TRBD2 (6 bases). Germline loops: CDR1 SGHTA, CDR2 FQGNSA. CDR3 length: 19 amino acids. V was cut by 4 bases and J by 0 bases, with 25 bases left in between. CDR3 loop: CASSSGAWGGVGLSYEQYF. DNA for the CDR3: TGTGCCAGCAGCTCCGGGGCTTGGGGCGGGGTGGGTCTCTCCTACGAGCAGTACTTC. Looking up the rest from reference TRBV7-2 and TRBJ2-7 gives the full variable domain: GAGVSQSPSNKVTEKGKDVELRCDPISGHTALYWYRQSLGQGLEFLIYFQGNSAPDKSGLPSDRFSAERTGGSVSTLTIQRTQQEDSAVYLCASSSGAWGGVGLSYEQYFGPGTRLTVT.

This clonotype occurred a few times. The chain joins TRBV12-3 or TRBV12-4 to TRBJ2-5; TRBD2 matches at 8 bases. The CDR3 totals 15 residues. V lost 1 base and J lost 5; bases outside the gene matches: 6. CDR3: CASSLGSGAQETQYF. CDR3 DNA: TGTGCCAGCAGTTTAGGTAGCGGGGCGCAGGAGACCCAGTACTTC.

The CDR3 DNA reads TGTGCTAGTGGGCTGGACTCCTACGAGCAGTACTTC. Translated, it gives CASGLDSYEQYF. V and J are TRBV12-5 and TRBJ2-7; no clear D gene. CDR3 length equals 12 residues. In germline, CDR1 is LGHNT, CDR2 FRNRAP. The ends were cut back, 6 bases at V and 0 bases at J, with 6 bases in the middle.

The table lists this clonotype with a few counts. The gene calls are TRBV7-9 and TRBJ2-6, with a tentative D call TRBD1 (6 bases). This CDR3 contains 18 residues. Trimming shortened V by 4 bases and J by 0 bases, and 16 bases separated the two germline ends. The germline CDR1 and CDR2 sequences are SEHNR and FQNEAQ (reference sequence). The DNA for the CDR3 is TGTGCCAGCAGCTCACACAGGGCCCGGGTCTCTGGGGCCAACGTCCTGACTTTC. It codes for CASSSHRARVSGANVLTF.

The CDR3 loop reads CASSLLPGTEAFF. CDR3 sequence (DNA): TGTGCCAGCAGCTTATTACCAGGGACTGAAGCTTTCTTT. V and J are TRBV5-6 and TRBJ1-1, with D tentatively TRBD1 (5 bases). CDR3 length equals 13 residues. V lost 2 bases and J 5 bases, leaving 10 bases between the germline ends. Looked up from germline, CDR1 is SGHDT and CDR2 is YYEEEE.

Only a few counts were recorded for this clonotype. The genes are TRBV7-2 and TRBJ1-1; 8 bases align to TRBD1. The V and J ends lost 5 bases and 7 bases, in that order; junction bases with no gene match: 6. Germline CDR1 is SGHTA and CDR2 is FQGNSA. CDR3 size: 13 residues. In nucleotides, the CDR3 is TGTGCCAGCAGCCTAAGACAGGGGCATGAAGCTTTCTTT. Translated, it gives CASSLRQGHEAFF.

The chain combines TRBV4-1 with TRBJ2-7, with 9 nucleotides matching TRBD1. V shed 5 bases and J 4 bases; nucleotides not matched to a gene: 12. Germline-derived CDR1 and CDR2 are MGHRA and YSYEKL. The CDR3 spans 16 residues. The CDR3 is CASSVSGTGSEYEQYF. Written as DNA, the CDR3 is TGCGCCAGCAGCGTGTCCGGGACAGGGTCTGAATACGAGCAGTACTTC.

The table lists this clonotype with a few counts. The gene calls are TRBV7-2 and TRBJ1-2; D not resolved. The CDR3 runs 12 residues. Per germline, CDR1 SGHTA and CDR2 FQGNSA. Trimming took 1 base from V and 8 from J, leaving 8 bases between them. For the CDR3, the DNA is TGTGCCAGCAGCTTAGAAGTGGGGGGCTACACCTTC. It encodes CASSLEVGGYTF. The whole variable domain, filled in from reference TRBV7-2 and TRBJ1-2, reads GAGVSQSPSNKVTEKGKDVELRCDPISGHTALYWYRQSLGQGLEFLIYFQGNSAPDKSGLPSDRFSAERTGGSVSTLTIQRTQQEDSAVYLCASSLEVGGYTFGSGTRLTVV.

J is TRBJ2-3 and V is TRBV9, with D hard to call. Trimming shortened V by 4 bases and J by 3 bases, and 12 bases separated the two germline ends. CDR1 is SGDLS, CDR2 YYNGEE, per germline. CDR3 size: 14 residues. The CDR3 region is CASSSAAETDTQYF. The CDR3 bases are TGTGCCAGCAGCTCTGCCGCGGAGACAGATACGCAGTATTTT.

This clonotype was seen only a few times. This chain links TRBV20-1 with TRBJ2-7, with no clear D. CDR3 length: 12 amino acids. CDR1 and CDR2 from the germline V gene are DFQATT and SNEGSKA (reference sequence). V was shortened by 6 bases and J by 6 bases, with 15 bases between the two germline ends. DNA of the CDR3: TGCAGTGCGCAACGCTACACTCCCGAGCAGTACTTC. Protein product: CSAQRYTPEQYF.